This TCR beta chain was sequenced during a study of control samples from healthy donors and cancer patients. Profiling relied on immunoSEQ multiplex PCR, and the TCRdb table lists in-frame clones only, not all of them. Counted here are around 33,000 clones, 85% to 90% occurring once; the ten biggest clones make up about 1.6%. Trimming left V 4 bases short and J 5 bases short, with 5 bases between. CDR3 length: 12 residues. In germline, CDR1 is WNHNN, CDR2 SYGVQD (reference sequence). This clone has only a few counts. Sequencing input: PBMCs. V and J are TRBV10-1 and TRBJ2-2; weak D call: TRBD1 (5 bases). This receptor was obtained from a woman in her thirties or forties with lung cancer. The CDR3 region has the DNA TGCGCCAGCAGTGGGACAACCGGGGAGCTGTTTTTT. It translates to CASSGTTGELFF.